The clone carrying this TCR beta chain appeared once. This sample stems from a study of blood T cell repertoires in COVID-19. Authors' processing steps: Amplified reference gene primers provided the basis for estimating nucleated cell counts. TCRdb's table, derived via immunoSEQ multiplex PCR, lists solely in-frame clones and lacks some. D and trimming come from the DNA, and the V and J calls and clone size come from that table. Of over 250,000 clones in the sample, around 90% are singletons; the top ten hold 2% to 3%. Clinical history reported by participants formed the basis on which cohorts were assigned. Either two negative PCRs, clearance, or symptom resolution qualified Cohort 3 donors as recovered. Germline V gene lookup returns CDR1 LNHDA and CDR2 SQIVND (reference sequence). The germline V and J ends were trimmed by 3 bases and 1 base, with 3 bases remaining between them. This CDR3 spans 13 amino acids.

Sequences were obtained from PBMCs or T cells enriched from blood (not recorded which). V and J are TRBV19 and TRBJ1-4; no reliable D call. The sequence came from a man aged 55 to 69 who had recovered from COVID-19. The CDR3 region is CASSIRTNEKLFF. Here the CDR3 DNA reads TGTGCCAGTAGTATCAGAACTAATGAAAAACTGTTTTTT.